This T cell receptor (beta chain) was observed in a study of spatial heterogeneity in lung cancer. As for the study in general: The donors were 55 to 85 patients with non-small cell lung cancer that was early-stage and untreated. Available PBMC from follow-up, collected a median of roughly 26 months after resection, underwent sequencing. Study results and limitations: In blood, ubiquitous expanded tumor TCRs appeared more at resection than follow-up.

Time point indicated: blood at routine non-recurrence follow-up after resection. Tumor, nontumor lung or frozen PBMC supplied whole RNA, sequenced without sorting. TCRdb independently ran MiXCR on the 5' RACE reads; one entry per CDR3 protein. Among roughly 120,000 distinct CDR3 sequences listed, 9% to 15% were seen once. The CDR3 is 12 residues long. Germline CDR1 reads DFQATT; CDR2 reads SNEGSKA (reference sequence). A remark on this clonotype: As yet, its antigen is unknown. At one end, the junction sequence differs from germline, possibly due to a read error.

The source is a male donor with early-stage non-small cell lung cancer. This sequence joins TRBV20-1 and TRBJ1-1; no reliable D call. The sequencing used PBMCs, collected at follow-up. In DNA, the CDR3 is TGCAGTGCGAGAGACACGTACACTGAAGCTTTCTTT. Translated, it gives CSARDTYTEAFF.